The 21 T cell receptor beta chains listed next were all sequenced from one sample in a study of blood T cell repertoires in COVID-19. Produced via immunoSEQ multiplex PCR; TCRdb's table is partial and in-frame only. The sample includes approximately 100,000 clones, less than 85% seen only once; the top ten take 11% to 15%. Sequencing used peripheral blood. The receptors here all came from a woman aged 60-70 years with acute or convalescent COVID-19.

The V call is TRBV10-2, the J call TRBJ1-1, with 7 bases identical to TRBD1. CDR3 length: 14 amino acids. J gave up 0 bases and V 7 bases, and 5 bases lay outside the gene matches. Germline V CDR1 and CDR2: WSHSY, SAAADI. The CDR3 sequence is CASILDRLNTEAFF. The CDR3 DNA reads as TGCGCCAGCATCCTGGACAGGTTGAACACTGAAGCTTTCTTT.

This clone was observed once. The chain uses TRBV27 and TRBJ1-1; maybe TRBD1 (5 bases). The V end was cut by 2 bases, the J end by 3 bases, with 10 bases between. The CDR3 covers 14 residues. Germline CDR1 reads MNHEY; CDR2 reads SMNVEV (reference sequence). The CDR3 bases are TGTGCCAGCAGTTTAAAGGGCAGGGACACTGAAGCTTTCTTT. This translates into CASSLKGRDTEAFF.

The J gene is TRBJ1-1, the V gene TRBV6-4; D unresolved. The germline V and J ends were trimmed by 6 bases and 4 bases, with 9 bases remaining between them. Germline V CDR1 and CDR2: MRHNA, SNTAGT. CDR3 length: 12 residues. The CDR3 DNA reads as TGTGCCAGCAGGGGCACCGGCACTGAAGCTTTCTTT. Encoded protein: CASRGTGTEAFF.

The CDR3 here is CASSISRAGAEKLFF. As DNA, the CDR3 is TGTGCCAGTAGTATCTCCCGGGCAGGGGCTGAAAAACTGTTTTTT. The rearrangement uses TRBV19 and TRBJ1-4, with D possibly TRBD1 on 6 matching bases. CDR3 size: 15 residues. CDR1 is LNHDA, CDR2 SQIVND, per germline (reference sequence). Trimming removed 3 bases from V and 7 bases from J, with 15 bases in between.

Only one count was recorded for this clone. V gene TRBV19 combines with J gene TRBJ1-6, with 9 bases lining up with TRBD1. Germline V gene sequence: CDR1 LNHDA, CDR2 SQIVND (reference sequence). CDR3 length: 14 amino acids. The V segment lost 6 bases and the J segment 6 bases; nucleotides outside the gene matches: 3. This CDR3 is CASRDRGVNSPLHF. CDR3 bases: TGTGCCAGTAGGGACAGGGGAGTTAATTCACCCCTCCACTTT.

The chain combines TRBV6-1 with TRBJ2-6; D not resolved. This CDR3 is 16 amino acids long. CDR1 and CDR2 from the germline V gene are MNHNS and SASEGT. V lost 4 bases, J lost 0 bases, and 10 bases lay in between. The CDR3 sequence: CASSASPFSGANVLTF. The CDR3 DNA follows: TGTGCCAGCAGTGCCTCCCCGTTCTCTGGGGCCAACGTCCTGACTTTC.

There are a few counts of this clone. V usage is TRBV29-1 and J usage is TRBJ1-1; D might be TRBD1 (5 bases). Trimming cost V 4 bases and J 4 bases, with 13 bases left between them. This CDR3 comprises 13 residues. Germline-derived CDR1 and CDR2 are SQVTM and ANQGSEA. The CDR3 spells CSVGRGDGTEAFF. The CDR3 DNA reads TGCAGCGTTGGACGGGGGGATGGCACTGAAGCTTTCTTT.

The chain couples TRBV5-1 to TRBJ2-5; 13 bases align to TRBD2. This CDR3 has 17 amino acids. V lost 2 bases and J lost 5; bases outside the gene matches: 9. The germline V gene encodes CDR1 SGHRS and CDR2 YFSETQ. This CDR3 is CASSLGTSGTRVETQYF. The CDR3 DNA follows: TGCGCCAGCAGCTTAGGGACTAGCGGGACTCGGGTTGAGACCCAGTACTTC.

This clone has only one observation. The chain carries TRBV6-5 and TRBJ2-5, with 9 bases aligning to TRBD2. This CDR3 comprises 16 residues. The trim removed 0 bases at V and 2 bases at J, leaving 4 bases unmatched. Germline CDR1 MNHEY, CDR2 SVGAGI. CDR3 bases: TGTGCCAGCAGTTACTCTAGCGGGGGTGTTCAAGAGACCCAGTACTTC. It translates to CASSYSSGGVQETQYF.

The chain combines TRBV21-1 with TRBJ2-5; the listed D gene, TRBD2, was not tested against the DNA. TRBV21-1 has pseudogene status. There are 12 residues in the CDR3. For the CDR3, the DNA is TGTGCCAGCATGATGGTGCGGGAGACCCAGTACTTC. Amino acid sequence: CASMMVRETQYF.

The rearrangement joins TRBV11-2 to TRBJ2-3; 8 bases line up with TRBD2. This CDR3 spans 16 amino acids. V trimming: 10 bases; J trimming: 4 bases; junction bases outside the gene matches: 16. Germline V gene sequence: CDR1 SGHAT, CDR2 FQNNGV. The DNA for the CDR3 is TGTGCCACCGGAGCCACGGGCGGGGGGCTGGCAGATACGCAGTATTTT. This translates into CATGATGGGLADTQYF.

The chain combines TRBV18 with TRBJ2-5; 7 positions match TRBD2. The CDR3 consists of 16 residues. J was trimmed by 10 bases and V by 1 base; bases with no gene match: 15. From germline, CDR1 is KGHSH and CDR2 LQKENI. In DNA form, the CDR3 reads TGTGCCAGCTCACCACAAGTCACGGGGTCGGGGGGATTCCAGTACTTC. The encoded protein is CASSPQVTGSGGFQYF. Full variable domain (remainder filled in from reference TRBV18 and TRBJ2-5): NAGVMQNPRHLVRRRGQEARLRCSPMKGHSHVYWYRQLPEEGLKFMVYLQKENIIDESGMPKERFSAEFPKEGPSILRIQQVVRGDSAAYFCASSPQVTGSGGFQYFGPGTRLLVL.

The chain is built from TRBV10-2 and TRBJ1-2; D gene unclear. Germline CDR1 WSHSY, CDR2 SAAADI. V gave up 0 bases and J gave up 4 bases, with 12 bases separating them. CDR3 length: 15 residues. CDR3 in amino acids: CASSESPGSSYGYTF. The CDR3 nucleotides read TGCGCCAGCAGTGAGTCGCCCGGGTCCAGCTATGGCTACACCTTC.

The CDR3 bases are TGCAGCGTTGAAGACCGGCAGGGGGCTTCAGATACGCAGTATTTT. It specifies CSVEDRQGASDTQYF. V gene TRBV29-1 combines with J gene TRBJ2-3; 8 bases fit TRBD1. Trimming took 0 bases from V and 4 from J; bases not matched to a gene: 6. The CDR3 is 15 amino acids. Germline CDR1 is SQVTM and CDR2 is ANQGSEA.

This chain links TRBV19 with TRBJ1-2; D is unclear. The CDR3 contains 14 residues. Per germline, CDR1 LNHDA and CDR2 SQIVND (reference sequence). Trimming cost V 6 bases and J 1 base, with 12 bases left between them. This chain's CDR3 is CASRSVNFNYGYTF. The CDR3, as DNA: TGTGCCAGTAGATCGGTGAATTTTAACTATGGCTACACCTTC.

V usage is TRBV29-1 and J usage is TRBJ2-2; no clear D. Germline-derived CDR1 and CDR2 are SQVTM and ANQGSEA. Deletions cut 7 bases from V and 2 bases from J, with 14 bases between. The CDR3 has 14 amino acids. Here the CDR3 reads CSAKVPVNTGELFF. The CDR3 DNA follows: TGCAGCGCCAAAGTCCCGGTTAACACCGGGGAGCTGTTTTTT.

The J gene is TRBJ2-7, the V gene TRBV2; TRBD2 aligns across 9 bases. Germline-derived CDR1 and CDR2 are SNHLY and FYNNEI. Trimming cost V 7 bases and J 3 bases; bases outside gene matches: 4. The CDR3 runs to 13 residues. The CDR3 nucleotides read TGTGCCAGCAAGACTAGCGGATTCTACGAGCAGTACTTC. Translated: CASKTSGFYEQYF.

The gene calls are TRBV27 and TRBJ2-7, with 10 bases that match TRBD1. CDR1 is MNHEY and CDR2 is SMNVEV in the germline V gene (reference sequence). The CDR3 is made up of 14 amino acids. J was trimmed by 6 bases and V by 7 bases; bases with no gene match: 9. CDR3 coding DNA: TGTGCCAGCACTACCGGGACAGGGGCATCCGAGCAGTACTTC. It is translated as CASTTGTGASEQYF.

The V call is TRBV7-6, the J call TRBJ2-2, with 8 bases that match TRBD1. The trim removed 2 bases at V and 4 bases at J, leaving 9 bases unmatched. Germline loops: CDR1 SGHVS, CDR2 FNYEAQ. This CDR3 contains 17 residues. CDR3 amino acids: CASSLFAQGVGTGELFF. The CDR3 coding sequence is TGTGCCAGCAGCTTATTTGCACAGGGGGTCGGCACCGGGGAGCTGTTTTTT.

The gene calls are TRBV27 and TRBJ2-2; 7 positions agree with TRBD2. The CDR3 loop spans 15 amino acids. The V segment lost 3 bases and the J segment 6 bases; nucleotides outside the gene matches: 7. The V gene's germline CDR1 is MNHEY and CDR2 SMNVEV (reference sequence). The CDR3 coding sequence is TGTGCCAGCAGTTTTGTGGGAGGGCCTCCCGGGGAGCTGTTTTTT. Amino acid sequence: CASSFVGGPPGELFF.

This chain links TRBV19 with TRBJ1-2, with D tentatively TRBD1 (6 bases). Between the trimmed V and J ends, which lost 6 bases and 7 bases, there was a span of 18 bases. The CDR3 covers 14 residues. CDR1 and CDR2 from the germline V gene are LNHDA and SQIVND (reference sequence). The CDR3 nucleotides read TGTGCCAGTAGGCCACAGGGAGGGGAAATTGGCTACACCTTC. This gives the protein CASRPQGGEIGYTF.